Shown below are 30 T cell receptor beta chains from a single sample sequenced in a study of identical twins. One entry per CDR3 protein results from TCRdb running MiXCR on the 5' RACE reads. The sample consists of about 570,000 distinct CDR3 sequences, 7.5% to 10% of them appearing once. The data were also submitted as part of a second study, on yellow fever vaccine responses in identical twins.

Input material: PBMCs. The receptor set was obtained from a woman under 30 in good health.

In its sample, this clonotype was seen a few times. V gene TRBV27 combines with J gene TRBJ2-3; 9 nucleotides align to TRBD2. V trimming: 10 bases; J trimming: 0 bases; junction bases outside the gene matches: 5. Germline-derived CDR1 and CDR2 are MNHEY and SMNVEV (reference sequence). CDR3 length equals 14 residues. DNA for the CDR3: TGTGCCACCCGTACTAGCGGGAGCACAGATACGCAGTATTTT. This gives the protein CATRTSGSTDTQYF.

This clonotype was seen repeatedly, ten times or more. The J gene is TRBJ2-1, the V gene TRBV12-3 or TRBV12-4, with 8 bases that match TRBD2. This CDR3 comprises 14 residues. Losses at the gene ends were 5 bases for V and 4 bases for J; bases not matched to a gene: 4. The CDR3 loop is CASSRVAGYNEQFF. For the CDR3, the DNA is TGTGCCAGCAGTAGGGTAGCGGGATACAATGAGCAGTTCTTC.

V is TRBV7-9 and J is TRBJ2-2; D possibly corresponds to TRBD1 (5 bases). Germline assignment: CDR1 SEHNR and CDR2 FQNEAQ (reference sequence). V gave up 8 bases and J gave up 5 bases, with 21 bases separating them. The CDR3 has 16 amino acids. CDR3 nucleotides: TGTGCCAGCCCCTTGGGTCCGGACCCAGGGACCGGGGAGCTGTTTTTT. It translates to CASPLGPDPGTGELFF.

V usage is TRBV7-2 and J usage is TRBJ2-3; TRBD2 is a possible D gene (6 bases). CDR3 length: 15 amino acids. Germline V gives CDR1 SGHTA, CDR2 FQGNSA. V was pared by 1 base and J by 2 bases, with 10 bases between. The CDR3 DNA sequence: TGTGCCAGCAGCTTAGGAGGGGACTCCACAGATACGCAGTATTTT. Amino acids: CASSLGGDSTDTQYF. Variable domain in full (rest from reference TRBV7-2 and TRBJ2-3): GAGVSQSPSNKVTEKGKDVELRCDPISGHTALYWYRQSLGQGLEFLIYFQGNSAPDKSGLPSDRFSAERTGGSVSTLTIQRTQQEDSAVYLCASSLGGDSTDTQYFGPGTRLTVL.

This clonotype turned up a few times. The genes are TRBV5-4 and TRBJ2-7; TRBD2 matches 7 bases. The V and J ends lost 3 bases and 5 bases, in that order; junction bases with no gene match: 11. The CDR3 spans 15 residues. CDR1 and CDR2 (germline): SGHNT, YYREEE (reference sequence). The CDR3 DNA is TGTGCCAGCAGCTCAAGGGGTGGGAGGGTTGACGAGCAGTACTTC. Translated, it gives CASSSRGGRVDEQYF.

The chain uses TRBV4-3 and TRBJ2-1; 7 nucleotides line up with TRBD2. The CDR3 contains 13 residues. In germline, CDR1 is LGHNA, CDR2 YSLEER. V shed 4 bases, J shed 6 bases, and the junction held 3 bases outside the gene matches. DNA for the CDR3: TGCGCCAGCAGCCCCGGGAGGATCAATGAGCAGTTCTTC. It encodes CASSPGRINEQFF.

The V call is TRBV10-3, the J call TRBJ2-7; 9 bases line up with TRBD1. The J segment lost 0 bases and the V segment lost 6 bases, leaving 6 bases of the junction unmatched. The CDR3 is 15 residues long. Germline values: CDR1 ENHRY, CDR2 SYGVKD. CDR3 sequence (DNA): TGTGCCATCAGCGGAGACAGGGGGAGCTCCTACGAGCAGTACTTC. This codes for CAISGDRGSSYEQYF.

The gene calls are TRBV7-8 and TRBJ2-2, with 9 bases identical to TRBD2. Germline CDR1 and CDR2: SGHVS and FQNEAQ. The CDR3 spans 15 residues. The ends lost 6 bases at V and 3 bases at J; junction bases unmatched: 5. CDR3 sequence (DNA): TGTGCCAGCAGTGTGCTAGCGGGACACACCGGGGAGCTGTTTTTT. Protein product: CASSVLAGHTGELFF.

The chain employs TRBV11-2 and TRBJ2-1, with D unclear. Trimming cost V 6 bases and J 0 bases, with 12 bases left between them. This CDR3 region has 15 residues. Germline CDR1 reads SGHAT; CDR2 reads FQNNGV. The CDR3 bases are TGTGCCAGCAGTGAGTTGGAATTCTCCTACAATGAGCAGTTCTTC. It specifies CASSELEFSYNEQFF.

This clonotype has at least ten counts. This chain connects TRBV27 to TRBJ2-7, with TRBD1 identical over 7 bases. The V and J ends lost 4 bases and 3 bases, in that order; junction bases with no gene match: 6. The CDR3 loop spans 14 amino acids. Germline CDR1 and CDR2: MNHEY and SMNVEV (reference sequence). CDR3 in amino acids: CASSYKGQLYEQYF. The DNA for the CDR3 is TGTGCCAGCAGTTATAAGGGACAGCTCTACGAGCAGTACTTC.

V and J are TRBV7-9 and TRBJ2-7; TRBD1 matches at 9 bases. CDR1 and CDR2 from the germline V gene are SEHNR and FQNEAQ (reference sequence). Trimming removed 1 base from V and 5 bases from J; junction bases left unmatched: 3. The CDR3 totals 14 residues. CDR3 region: CASSLGDRENEQYF. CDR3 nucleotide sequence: TGTGCCAGCAGCTTAGGGGACAGGGAGAACGAGCAGTACTTC.

Written as DNA, the CDR3 is TGTGCTAGTGGTTCGTCGACTACCCAACTGATCTCCTACAATGAGCAGTTCTTC. This codes for CASGSSTTQLISYNEQFF. The V gene is TRBV12-5, the J gene TRBJ2-1; D is perhaps TRBD2 (5 bases). The CDR3 spans 18 residues. Germline CDR1 LGHNT, CDR2 FRNRAP. V was shortened by 4 bases and J by 0 bases, with 19 bases between the two germline ends.

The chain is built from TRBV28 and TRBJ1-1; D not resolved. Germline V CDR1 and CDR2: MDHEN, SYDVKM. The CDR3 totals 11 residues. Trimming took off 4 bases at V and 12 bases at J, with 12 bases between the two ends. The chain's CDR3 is CASSSIDATFF. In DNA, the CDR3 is TGTGCCAGCAGTTCAATTGACGCGACTTTCTTT.

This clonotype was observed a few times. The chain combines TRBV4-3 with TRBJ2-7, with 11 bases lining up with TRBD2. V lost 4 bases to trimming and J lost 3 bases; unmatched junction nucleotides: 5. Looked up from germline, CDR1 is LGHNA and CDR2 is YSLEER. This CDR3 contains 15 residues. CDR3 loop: CASSPDTSGSYEQYF. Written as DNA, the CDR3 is TGCGCCAGCAGCCCCGATACTAGCGGGAGCTACGAGCAGTACTTC.

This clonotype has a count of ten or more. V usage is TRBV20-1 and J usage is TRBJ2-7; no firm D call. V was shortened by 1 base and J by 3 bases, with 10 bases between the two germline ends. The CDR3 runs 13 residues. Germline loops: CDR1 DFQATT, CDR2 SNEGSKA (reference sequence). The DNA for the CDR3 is TGCAGTGCTAGAGGGCACAGAGACTACGAGCAGTACTTC. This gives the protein CSARGHRDYEQYF.

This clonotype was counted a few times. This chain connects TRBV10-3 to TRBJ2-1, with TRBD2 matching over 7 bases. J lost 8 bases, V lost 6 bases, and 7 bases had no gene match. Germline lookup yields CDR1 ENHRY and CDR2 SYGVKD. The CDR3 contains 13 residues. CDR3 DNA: TGTGCCATCAGCTTGGGGGGGACGGATGAGCAGTTCTTC. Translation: CAISLGGTDEQFF.

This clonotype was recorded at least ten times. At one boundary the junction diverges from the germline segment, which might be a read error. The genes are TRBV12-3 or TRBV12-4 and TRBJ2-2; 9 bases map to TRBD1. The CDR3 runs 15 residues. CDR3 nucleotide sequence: TGTGCCAGCAGCTTAGGACAGGGGTCCACCGGGGAGCTGTTTTTT. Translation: CASSLGQGSTGELFF.

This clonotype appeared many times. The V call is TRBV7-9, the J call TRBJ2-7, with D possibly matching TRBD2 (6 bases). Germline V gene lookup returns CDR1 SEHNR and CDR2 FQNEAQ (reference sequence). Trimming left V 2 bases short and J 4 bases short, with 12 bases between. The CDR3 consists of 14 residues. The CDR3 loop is CASSLQGLKYEQYF. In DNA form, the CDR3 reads TGTGCCAGCAGCTTACAGGGACTCAAGTACGAGCAGTACTTC.

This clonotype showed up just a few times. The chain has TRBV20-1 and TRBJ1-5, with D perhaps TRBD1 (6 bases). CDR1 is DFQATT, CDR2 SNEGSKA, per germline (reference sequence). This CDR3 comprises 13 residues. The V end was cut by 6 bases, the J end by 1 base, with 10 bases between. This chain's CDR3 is CSAPDSSNQPQHF. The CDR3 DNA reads TGCAGTGCCCCGGACAGCAGCAATCAGCCCCAGCATTTT.

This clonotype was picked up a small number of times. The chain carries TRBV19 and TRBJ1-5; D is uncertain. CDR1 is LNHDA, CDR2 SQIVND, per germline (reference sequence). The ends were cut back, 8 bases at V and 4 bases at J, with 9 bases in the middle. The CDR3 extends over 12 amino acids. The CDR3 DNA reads TGTGCCAGTCTGGGTTGGAATCAGCCCCAGCATTTT. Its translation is CASLGWNQPQHF.

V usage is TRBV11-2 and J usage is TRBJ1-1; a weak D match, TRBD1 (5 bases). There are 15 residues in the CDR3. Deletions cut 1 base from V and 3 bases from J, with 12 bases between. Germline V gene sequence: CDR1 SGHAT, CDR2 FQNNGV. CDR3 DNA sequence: TGTGCCAGCAGCTTAGTTGACAGACTTTACACTGAAGCTTTCTTT. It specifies CASSLVDRLYTEAFF.

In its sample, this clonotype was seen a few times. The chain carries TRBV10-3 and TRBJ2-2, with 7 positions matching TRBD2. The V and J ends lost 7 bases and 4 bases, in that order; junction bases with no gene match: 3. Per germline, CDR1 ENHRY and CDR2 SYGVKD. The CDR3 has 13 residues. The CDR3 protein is CAITVAGTGELFF. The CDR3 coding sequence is TGTGCCATCACGGTAGCGGGCACCGGGGAGCTGTTTTTT.

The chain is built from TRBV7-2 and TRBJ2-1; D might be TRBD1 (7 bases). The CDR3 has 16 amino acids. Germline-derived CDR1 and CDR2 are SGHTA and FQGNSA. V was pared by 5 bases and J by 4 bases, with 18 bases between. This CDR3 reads CASSPLQGGRYNEQFF. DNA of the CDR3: TGTGCCAGCAGCCCCCTCCAGGGGGGAAGGTACAATGAGCAGTTCTTC.

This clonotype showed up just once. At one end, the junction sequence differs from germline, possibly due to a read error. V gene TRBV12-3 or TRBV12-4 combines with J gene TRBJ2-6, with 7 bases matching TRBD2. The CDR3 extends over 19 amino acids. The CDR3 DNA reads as TGTGCCATCAGTTTTGGGGGGGGGATAGGGCGCACTAAGGCCAACGTCCTGACTTTC. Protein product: CAISFGGGIGRTKANVLTF.

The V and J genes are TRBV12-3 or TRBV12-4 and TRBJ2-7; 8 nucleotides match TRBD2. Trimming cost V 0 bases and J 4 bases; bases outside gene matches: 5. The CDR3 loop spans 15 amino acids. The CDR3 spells CASSLATGGPYEQYF. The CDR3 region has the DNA TGTGCCAGCAGTTTAGCGACGGGAGGGCCGTACGAGCAGTACTTC.

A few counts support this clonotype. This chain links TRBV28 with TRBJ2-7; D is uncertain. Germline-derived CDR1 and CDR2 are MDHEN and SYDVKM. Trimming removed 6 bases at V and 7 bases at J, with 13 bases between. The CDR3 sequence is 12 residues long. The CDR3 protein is CASRPSLQEQYF. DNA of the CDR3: TGTGCCAGCAGGCCCTCCCTCCAGGAGCAGTACTTC.

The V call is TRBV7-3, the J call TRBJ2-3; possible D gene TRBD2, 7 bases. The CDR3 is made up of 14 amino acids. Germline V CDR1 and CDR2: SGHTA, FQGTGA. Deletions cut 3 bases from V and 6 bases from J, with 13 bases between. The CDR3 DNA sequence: TGTGCCAGCAGCTTTGGGGGGGCTATGGATACGCAGTATTTT. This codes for CASSFGGAMDTQYF.

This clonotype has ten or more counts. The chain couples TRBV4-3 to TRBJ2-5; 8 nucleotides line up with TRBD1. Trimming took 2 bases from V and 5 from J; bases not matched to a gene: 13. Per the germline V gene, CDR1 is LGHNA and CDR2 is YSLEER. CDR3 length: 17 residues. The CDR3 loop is CASSQKTGQGTPETQYF. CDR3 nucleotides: TGCGCCAGCAGCCAAAAGACCGGACAGGGTACCCCCGAGACCCAGTACTTC.

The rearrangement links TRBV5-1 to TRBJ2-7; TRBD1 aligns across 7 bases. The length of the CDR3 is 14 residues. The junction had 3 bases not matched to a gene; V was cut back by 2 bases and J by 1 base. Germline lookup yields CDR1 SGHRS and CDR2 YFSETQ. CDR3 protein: CASSFRTGSYEQYF. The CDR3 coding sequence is TGCGCCAGCAGCTTCCGGACAGGTTCCTACGAGCAGTACTTC.

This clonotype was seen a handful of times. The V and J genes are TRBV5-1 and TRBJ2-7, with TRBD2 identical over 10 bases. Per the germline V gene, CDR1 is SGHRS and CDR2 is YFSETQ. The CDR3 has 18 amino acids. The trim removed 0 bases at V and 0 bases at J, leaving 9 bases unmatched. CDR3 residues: CASSLALKAGGSSYEQYF. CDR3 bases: TGCGCCAGCAGCTTGGCCTTAAAAGCGGGAGGGAGCTCCTACGAGCAGTACTTC.